One and the same sample provided the 26 T cell receptor beta chains below, sequenced in a study of OX40 agonist ivuxolimab in advanced cancers. The protocol was immunoSEQ multiplex PCR, while the TCRdb copy is restricted to in-frame clones and leaves out a portion. The repertoire holds approximately 33,000 clones, 90% seen once, with about 30% in the top ten. The source was CD4+ or CD8+ T cells sorted from blood, collected in a trial of the OX40 agonist ivuxolimab. All receptors come from an adult with an advanced solid tumor such as melanoma, head and neck, liver or kidney cancer.

V is TRBV11-1 and J is TRBJ1-3; D might be TRBD1 (6 bases). The V gene lost 6 bases and the J gene lost 2 bases, with 20 bases spanning the gap. The CDR3 length is 17 residues. The germline CDR1 and CDR2 sequences are SGHAT and FQDESV (reference sequence). The CDR3 is CASRPRRGGQAGNTIYF. The CDR3 bases are TGTGCCAGCAGACCTCGTCGGGGGGGCCAAGCTGGAAACACCATATATTTT.

The chain joins TRBV6-5 to TRBJ2-1; TRBD2 matches 11 bases. The V gene's germline CDR1 is MNHEY and CDR2 SVGAGI. This CDR3 is built from 15 residues. The V gene end was trimmed by 5 bases and the J gene end by 8 bases; junction bases not matched to a gene: 8. The CDR3 here is CASSPGLAAPDEQFF. CDR3 coding DNA: TGTGCCAGCAGTCCGGGACTAGCGGCCCCCGATGAGCAGTTCTTC.

The chain combines TRBV19 with TRBJ1-6; 7 bases fit TRBD1. Germline-derived CDR1 and CDR2 are LNHDA and SQIVND (reference sequence). After removal of 6 bases from V and 11 bases from J, the junction contained 10 bases not matched to a gene. The CDR3 sequence is 14 residues long. The CDR3 DNA is TGTGCCAGTAGCCCGACAGGGTCGGATACACCCCTCCACTTT. This sequence encodes CASSPTGSDTPLHF. The full variable domain, completed using reference TRBV19 and TRBJ1-6, is DGGITQSPKYLFRKEGQNVTLSCEQNLNHDAMYWYRQDPGQGLRLIYYSQIVNDFQKGDIAEGYSVSREKKESFPLTVTSAQKNPTAFYLCASSPTGSDTPLHFGNGTRLTVT.

In this sample, this clone is medium-sized. The genes are TRBV9 and TRBJ1-4, with a tentative D call TRBD1 (5 bases). The CDR3 loop spans 15 amino acids. The germline CDR1 and CDR2 sequences are SGDLS and YYNGEE. V lost 3 bases and J lost 8, with 17 bases in between. CDR3 sequence: CASSGGEGAGEKLFF. CDR3 DNA sequence: TGTGCCAGCAGCGGAGGCGAAGGGGCTGGGGAAAAACTGTTTTTT.

This clone was recorded only once. The rearrangement joins TRBV5-5 to TRBJ1-1; maybe TRBD1 (5 bases). The CDR3 extends over 15 amino acids. Germline CDR1 is SGHKS and CDR2 is YYEKEE (reference sequence). The V gene lost 2 bases and the J gene lost 0 bases, with 11 bases spanning the gap. The DNA for the CDR3 is TGTGCCAGCAGCTTAGACAGTAGTTTGAACACTGAAGCTTTCTTT. Its translation is CASSLDSSLNTEAFF.

The rearrangement joins TRBV11-2 to TRBJ2-7; D could derive from TRBD1 or TRBD2 (5 bases each). With 5 bases removed from V and 3 bases from J, the gap between germline ends came to 17 bases. CDR1 is SGHAT, CDR2 FQNNGV, per germline. The CDR3 length is 15 residues. CDR3 DNA: TGTGCCAGCAGCCGTATCTCGGGGCGATTCTACGAGCAGTACTTC. It encodes CASSRISGRFYEQYF.

This sequence joins TRBV7-9 and TRBJ1-1; a possible D gene is TRBD1 (5 bases). Trimming cost V 2 bases and J 4 bases, with 11 bases left between them. This CDR3 has 14 amino acids. CDR1 is SEHNR and CDR2 is FQNEAQ in the germline V gene (reference sequence). CDR3 protein: CASSLWGEGTEAFF. Here the CDR3 DNA reads TGTGCCAGCAGCTTATGGGGGGAAGGCACTGAAGCTTTCTTT.

The rearrangement uses TRBV6-1 and TRBJ2-5; D gene unclear. V was trimmed by 6 bases and J by 5 bases, leaving 16 bases between them. Germline CDR1 MNHNS, CDR2 SASEGT. This CDR3 spans 14 amino acids. The CDR3 coding sequence is TGTGCCAGCAGCTTCGGACCGAGTCGGGAGACCCAGTACTTC. Translating it yields CASSFGPSRETQYF.

CDR3 nucleotide sequence: TGTGCCAGCAGTCCCTGGGAGCGGGACAGCACAGATACGCAGTATTTT. Protein product: CASSPWERDSTDTQYF. The chain recombines TRBV6-6 with TRBJ2-3, with 7 bases lining up with TRBD2. V was pared by 5 bases and J by 0 bases, with 8 bases of the junction left unmatched. The CDR3 spans 16 residues. Germline V gives CDR1 MNHNY, CDR2 SVGAGI (reference sequence).

The CDR3 nucleotides are TGTGCCAGCAGTAAGTTCGAGGGGCCTGGAAACACCATATATTTT. It encodes CASSKFEGPGNTIYF. This chain joins TRBV14 and TRBJ1-3, with D possibly matching TRBD1 (5 bases). CDR1 is SGHDN, CDR2 FVKESK, per germline. The CDR3 runs 15 residues. Trimming stripped 6 bases from V and 2 bases from J, with 14 bases between.

CDR3 loop: CASSPSGTGIETQYF. The CDR3 DNA follows: TGCGCCAGCAGCCCCTCCGGGACAGGGATCGAGACCCAGTACTTC. The chain couples TRBV4-3 to TRBJ2-5; 9 nucleotides match TRBD1. The V and J ends lost 4 bases and 5 bases, in that order; junction bases with no gene match: 8. CDR3 length: 15 residues. The germline V gene encodes CDR1 LGHNA and CDR2 YSLEER.

This sequence joins TRBV19 and TRBJ2-5; 9 bases align to TRBD1. V dropped 5 bases and J dropped 4; count of bases not matched to a gene: 5. This CDR3 region has 14 residues. Germline V lookup: CDR1 LNHDA, CDR2 SQIVND (reference sequence). The CDR3 DNA sequence: TGTGCCAGTAGTTGGGGGACAGGGCTAGAGACCCAGTACTTC. Translated: CASSWGTGLETQYF.

This rearrangement joins TRBV10-3 to TRBJ2-2; 9 bases align to TRBD2. From germline, CDR1 is ENHRY and CDR2 SYGVKD. CDR3 length: 15 residues. After removal of 2 bases from V and 7 bases from J, the junction contained 5 bases not matched to a gene. The CDR3 nucleotides read TGTGCCATCAGTGAGGCTAGCGGGGTGAACGGGGAGCTGTTTTTT. This translates into CAISEASGVNGELFF.

J is TRBJ2-2 and V is TRBV10-3, with TRBD1 identical over 9 bases. The CDR3 extends over 16 amino acids. Trimming at V came to 0 bases and at J to 6 bases, leaving 5 bases not matched to a gene. CDR1 and CDR2 from the germline V gene are ENHRY and SYGVKD. The CDR3 DNA reads TGTGCCATCAGTGAGTCCGGACAGGGGTTGGCCGGGGAGCTGTTTTTT. It is translated as CAISESGQGLAGELFF.

The chain employs TRBV19 and TRBJ2-1; D not resolved. Germline CDR1 LNHDA, CDR2 SQIVND (reference sequence). Between the trimmed V and J ends, which lost 10 bases and 10 bases, there was a span of 11 bases. The CDR3 runs 10 residues. The CDR3 coding sequence is TGTGCCACCCTGGTGAGGGAGCAGTTCTTC. Encoded protein: CATLVREQFF.

V usage is TRBV27 and J usage is TRBJ1-6, with 10 bases matching TRBD1. Germline V CDR1 and CDR2: MNHEY, SMNVEV (reference sequence). J lost 7 bases, V lost 6 bases, and 6 bases had no gene match. This CDR3 region has 15 residues. The CDR3 protein is CASRGGTGVNSPLHF. The CDR3, as DNA: TGTGCCAGCAGGGGAGGGACAGGGGTGAATTCACCCCTCCACTTT.

The rearrangement links TRBV10-3 to TRBJ2-7, with 15 nucleotides matching TRBD2. The V gene end was trimmed by 6 bases and the J gene end by 5 bases; junction bases not matched to a gene: 5. The CDR3 loop spans 15 amino acids. Germline V gene sequence: CDR1 ENHRY, CDR2 SYGVKD. The CDR3 DNA reads as TGTGCCATCAGCGGACTAGCGGGAGGGCCTAACGAGCAGTACTTC. Residues: CAISGLAGGPNEQYF.

The chain uses TRBV10-3 and TRBJ2-3; 8 bases align to TRBD2. The germline V gene encodes CDR1 ENHRY and CDR2 SYGVKD. The length of the CDR3 is 16 residues. Trimming took 8 bases from V and 3 from J; bases not matched to a gene: 13. The CDR3 region is CAIHVGSGGATDTQYF. The CDR3 DNA is TGTGCCATCCACGTGGGAAGCGGGGGAGCGACAGATACGCAGTATTTT.

The chain combines TRBV4-1 with TRBJ1-4; the D is unclear. The V gene's germline CDR1 is MGHRA and CDR2 YSYEKL. The V and J ends lost 5 bases and 3 bases respectively, with 10 bases between them. The CDR3 has 14 amino acids. The CDR3 is CASSARISNEKLFF. The DNA of the CDR3 is TGCGCCAGCAGCGCCCGGATATCTAATGAAAAACTGTTTTTT.

The V gene is TRBV9, the J gene TRBJ2-1; TRBD2 aligns across 7 bases. This CDR3 has 14 residues. CDR1 is SGDLS and CDR2 is YYNGEE in the germline V gene. V lost 6 bases, J lost 5 bases, and 8 bases stayed unmatched. The CDR3 sequence: CASKLGGGDNEQFF. The CDR3, as DNA: TGTGCCAGCAAATTGGGCGGGGGTGACAATGAGCAGTTCTTC.

The V gene is TRBV27, the J gene TRBJ2-2, with D perhaps TRBD1 (6 bases). The germline V and J ends were trimmed by 3 bases and 5 bases, with 16 bases remaining between them. Germline CDR1 is MNHEY and CDR2 is SMNVEV (reference sequence). The length of the CDR3 is 16 residues. This chain's CDR3 is CASSFSKLTGTGELFF. In DNA, the CDR3 is TGTGCCAGCAGTTTCTCCAAACTTACAGGGACCGGGGAGCTGTTTTTT.

The V and J genes are TRBV2 and TRBJ1-1; tentative D call: TRBD1 (5 bases). Germline CDR1 reads SNHLY; CDR2 reads FYNNEI. The CDR3 sequence is 12 residues long. Trimming cost V 1 base and J 5 bases, with 5 bases left between them. The CDR3 region is CASSEGGTEAFF. The CDR3 nucleotides are TGTGCCAGCAGTGAAGGGGGGACTGAAGCTTTCTTT.

Within the sample, this clone is medium-sized. The CDR3 loop reads CASSVGFSTEAFF. The CDR3 coding sequence is TGTGCCAGCAGCGTGGGATTTTCCACTGAAGCTTTCTTT. The chain has TRBV9 and TRBJ1-1; D is unresolved. Germline V gene sequence: CDR1 SGDLS, CDR2 YYNGEE. V was trimmed by 2 bases and J by 4 bases, leaving 9 bases between them. This CDR3 comprises 13 residues.

This clone was detected once. This rearrangement joins TRBV18 to TRBJ1-2; D is possibly TRBD1 (6 bases). Germline values: CDR1 KGHSH, CDR2 LQKENI. This CDR3 spans 15 amino acids. V was cut by 3 bases and J by 7 bases, with 18 bases left in between. The CDR3 is CASSPPVGGAVGYTF. CDR3 nucleotide sequence: TGTGCCAGCTCACCCCCCGTCGGGGGCGCGGTTGGCTACACCTTC. Supplemented by reference TRBV18 and TRBJ1-2, the full variable domain reads NAGVMQNPRHLVRRRGQEARLRCSPMKGHSHVYWYRQLPEEGLKFMVYLQKENIIDESGMPKERFSAEFPKEGPSILRIQQVVRGDSAAYFCASSPPVGGAVGYTFGSGTRLTVV.

The chain uses TRBV19 and TRBJ1-5, with D possibly being TRBD1 (5 bases). V was cut by 6 bases and J by 7 bases, with 16 bases left in between. CDR3 length equals 14 residues. Germline V lookup: CDR1 LNHDA, CDR2 SQIVND (reference sequence). The CDR3: CASRTGTGPQPQHF. The CDR3 DNA sequence: TGTGCCAGTAGGACCGGGACGGGGCCACAGCCCCAGCATTTT.

The gene calls are TRBV7-3 and TRBJ2-1; D gene unclear. Germline V gene data show CDR1 as SGHTA and CDR2 as FQGTGA. The CDR3 has 12 amino acids. V lost 0 bases and J lost 7, with 4 bases in between. The CDR3 here is CASSLTQNEQFF. The DNA of the CDR3 is TGTGCCAGCAGCTTAACCCAAAATGAGCAGTTCTTC. The complete variable domain, with remaining parts taken from reference TRBV7-3 and TRBJ2-1, reads GAGVSQTPSNKVTEKGKYVELRCDPISGHTALYWYRQSLGQGPEFLIYFQGTGAADDSGLPNDRFFAVRPEGSVSTLKIQRTERGDSAVYLCASSLTQNEQFFGPGTRLTVL.